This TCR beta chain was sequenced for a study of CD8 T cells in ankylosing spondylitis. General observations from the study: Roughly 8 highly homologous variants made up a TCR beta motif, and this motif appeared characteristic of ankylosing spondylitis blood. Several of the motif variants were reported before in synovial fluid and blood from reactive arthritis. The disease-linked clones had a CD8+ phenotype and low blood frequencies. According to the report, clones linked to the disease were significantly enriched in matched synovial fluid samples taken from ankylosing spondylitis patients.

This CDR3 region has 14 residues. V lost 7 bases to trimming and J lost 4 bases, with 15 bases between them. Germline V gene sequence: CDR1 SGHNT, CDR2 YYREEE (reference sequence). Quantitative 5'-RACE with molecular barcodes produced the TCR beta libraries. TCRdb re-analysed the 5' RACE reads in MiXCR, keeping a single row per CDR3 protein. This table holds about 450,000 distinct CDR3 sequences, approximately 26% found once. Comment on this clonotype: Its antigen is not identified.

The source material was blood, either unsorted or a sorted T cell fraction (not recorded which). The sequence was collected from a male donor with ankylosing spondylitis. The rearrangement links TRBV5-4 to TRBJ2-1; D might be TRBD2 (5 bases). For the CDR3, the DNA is TGTGCCAGCTCCCACGGAGCGGTTTACAATGAGCAGTTCTTC. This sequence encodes CASSHGAVYNEQFF.